The source of this T cell receptor (beta chain) is a study of Ad26.COV2.S vaccination and SARS-CoV-2 variants. The treatment denotes: some 19 received Ad26.COV2.S at low or high dose, single or two shots; roughly 5 received placebo; per-sample allocation not given. Vaccine and placebo recipients were sampled on day 63 after the first injection. Immunization relied on an Ad26 vector, which expressed Wuhan-strain SARS-CoV-2 spike. Concerning this clone: Its antigen remains unidentified. The junction and the germline gene differ at one end; a read error may be behind it.

The germline CDR1 and CDR2 sequences are SSHAT and FNYEAQ (reference sequence). The CDR3 has 15 residues. Study outcomes and limitations: Reported findings describe substantial breadth in spike-specific CD8+ and CD4+ T cell responses following vaccination.

The data were produced by immunoSEQ multiplex PCR, yet TCRdb's version contains in-frame clones alone and is incomplete. The sample comprises fewer than 800,000 clones, around 92% of which are singletons, and 1.5% rests with the top ten. This receptor was obtained from a person aged 18-60 years who received the Ad26.COV2.S COVID-19 vaccine or a placebo. The input for sequencing was peripheral blood, taken in a trial of Ad26.COV2.S vaccine versus placebo. The J gene is TRBJ2-2, the V gene TRBV7-7; TRBD2 matches 11 bases. The CDR3 here is CASSLTSGSGGELFF. The CDR3 DNA follows: TGTGCTAGCAGCCTTACTAGCGGGAGCGGCGGGGAGCTGTTTTTT.